This TCR beta chain was found in a study of blood T cells in healthy people across ages (dated by TCRdb to 2013 to 2016). Notes on the research overall: In model experiments, roughly one uniquely barcoded TCR beta cDNA molecule per two T cells was captured by template switching. The study measured age-related changes in TCR beta repertoire diversity using deep sequencing normalized with unique cDNA molecular identifiers. Four age groups were formed from the donors: young (average approximately 17 years), middle-aged (approximately 41), aged (62) and long-lived (less than 85). To avoid experimental bias, donors of different ages were randomly spread across the sequencing lanes. Using the same blood draw, the study looked at two additional independent replicas of 1 million unique cDNA reads for two donors, one aged 18 to 30 and the other aged 80 or older. Broader findings and caveats from the paper: Estimates of total diversity from one million sequenced T cells were regarded as lower bounds and underestimates. There was a strong correlation between observed TCR beta diversity and the percentage of naive T cells measured by flow cytometry. Because profiling used bulk unsorted PBMCs, naive and antigen-experienced compartments could not be compared conclusively. Compared with the aged group, more naive CD4+ T cells, fewer expanded clones and increased TCR diversity were shown by the long-lived group, suggesting age selection. Observed TCR beta diversity per million T cells fell roughly linearly with age, and a significant reduction was already apparent by age about 38. The CMV infection status of donors was not known, potentially confounding age-related changes in expanded clonotypes.

Donors were 39 systemically healthy Caucasian individuals from Russia aged roughly 6 to 90 years. Ten milliliters of peripheral blood were drawn from each donor into EDTA-treated Vacutainer tubes. Ficoll-Paque density-gradient centrifugation was used to isolate PBMCs, with at least 7 million per sample. Trizol reagent was used to extract total RNA from the PBMCs, yielding at least 6 micrograms per sample. For every donor, flow cytometry on a PBMC aliquot measured the percentage of naive CD45RAhigh/CD27high T cells. Libraries were constructed by 5' RACE. TCRdb lists the instrument as Illumina HiSeq 2500. A second PCR of about 6 to 11 cycles was performed with a sample-barcoded 5' primer and a J-beta primer mix. A unique molecular identifier was introduced onto each TCR beta cDNA molecule by a template-switch 5' adaptor carrying 12 random nucleotides. At least 2.5 million CDR3-containing paired-end reads were obtained from each sample. The Mint cDNA synthesis kit, primed by a TRBC-specific oligonucleotide, was used to synthesize first-strand cDNA from all RNA. Following uracil-DNA glycosylase treatment, a first 18-cycle PCR with universal primers M1SS and BC2_uni_R was performed on all cDNA. The paper's data handling went like this. Normalization of each sample was performed by random selection of 1 million high-quality reads, each carrying a distinct molecular identifier. Reads with shared molecular identifiers were discarded instead of being binned into consensus sequences. MiTCR, set to a Q25 quality threshold and the strictest error-elimination algorithm, was used for CDR3 identification, clonotype clustering and error correction. Lower-bound total TCR beta diversity was estimated with a nonparametric unseen species model using Euler transformation. TCRdb trimmed public reads at Q25 via fastp, called clones via MiXCR and kept in-frame beta chains. Entries that share a CDR3 protein sequence are merged under the most common genes and DNA. TCRdb's processing, not the study's, gives the V and J calls here. This sample lists approximately 800,000 distinct CDR3 sequences; roughly 46% were detected once. Of the sample, roughly 18% is held by the ten largest clones.

A single count supports this clonotype. Its antigen remains unidentified. No quality values exist for individual bases; no much larger clone is one base distant. A single read constitutes weak evidence. The clonotype was recovered from a man at least 80 years old in good health. The sample comprised blood.

The DNA sequence follows: TGTGCCAGCAGCGTTAGCAGGGGCGCCCCCAATGAGCAGTACTTC. This translates into CASSVSRGAPNEQYF. The chain links TRBV7-2 with TRBJ2-5; perhaps TRBD1 is the D gene, with 6 bases matching. V lost 5 bases and J lost 11 bases; the stretch between them is 24 bases long. The cysteine opens and the phenylalanine closes a CDR3 of 15 amino acids. Of the read, only the CDR3 DNA is kept; its 45 bases are in frame from base 1. CDR1 and CDR2, looked up from the germline V gene, are SGHTA and FQGNSA.